The present entry profiles one TCR beta chain with its context. Within the sample, other DNA sequences also encode this same CDR3. These data originate in a study of shared clonotypes between healthy human individuals. Turning to the study itself: Researchers assigned three CD4 naive, three CD4 memory, two CD8 naive and one CD8 memory plate to each donor.

Germline V gene lookup returns CDR1 SGHVS and CDR2 FQNEAQ. V lost 2 bases, J lost 0 bases, and 11 bases lay in between. The CDR3 has 16 amino acids. This table comes from immunoSEQ multiplex PCR, and its TCRdb copy is limited to in-frame clones, with some not included. The sample yields some 1.5 million clones, 98% seen once. The sequenced sample consisted of naive CD4+ T cells sorted from blood. Subset denoted: CD45RA+ positively selected. The chain joins TRBV7-8 to TRBJ2-1, with D tentatively TRBD2 (5 bases). The clonotype originates from a man younger than 45 in good health. CDR3 coding DNA: TGTGCCAGCAGCTTATTTTCGGGAAGCTCCTACAATGAGCAGTTCTTC. Its protein is CASSLFSGSSYNEQFF.